The clone carrying this T cell receptor beta chain was seen more than once but under ten times. Its specificity is unknown. Each CDR3 protein is one row after TCRdb ran MiXCR on the RACE reads. This sample yields 150,000 to 200,000 distinct CDR3 sequences, of which approximately 29% are seen a single time; 2.9% belongs to the top ten. This sample's time point: pre-sensitization, week 0. The sample's treatment: therapeutic diphenylcyclopropenone sensitization with weekly scalp DPC. Donation of samples came from alopecia patients who were 18 to 70 years old and suitable for DPC. The data belong to a study of human T cells and chemical hapten exposure. Study-wide context: After 6 days, upper back 0.01% DPC patch tests were scored. Points from the study as a whole: It was expanded TCRs that formed significantly more large CDR3 similarity clusters than controls did. The number of TCRs above 1 in 1000 frequency did not change after DPC sensitization.

The starting material was whole blood, obtained in connection with sensitization to the hapten diphenylcyclopropenone (DPC). This clonotype originated in a woman aged 25 to 45 with alopecia areata. Some clones in this sample may be carry-over from other donors' samples.

CDR3 loop: CSAGGDLGVRYGYTF. DNA for the CDR3: TGCAGCGCTGGGGGGGATCTGGGGGTTAGGTATGGCTACACCTTC. This sequence joins TRBV29-1 and TRBJ1-2, with TRBD1 as a possible D gene (5 bases). The CDR3 length is 15 residues. In germline, CDR1 is SQVTM, CDR2 ANQGSEA. Trimming left V 7 bases short and J 5 bases short, with 23 bases between.